These 26 T cell receptor beta chains came from one sample sequenced in a study of HIV-infected patients and healthy controls. Reverse transcription used 450 to 550 ng RNA and constant-region primers for alpha and beta. Alpha and beta chain libraries were made separately by chain-specific third strand synthesis with multiplexing indices. TCRdb re-called the 5' RACE reads through MiXCR, storing one row per CDR3 protein. Of about 450 distinct CDR3 sequences in the sample, around 58% were seen once. All unsorted peripheral T cells were captured because whole blood was used without fractionation. The material was blood, obtained before antiretroviral therapy. These TCRs come from an adult with HIV infection.

By share of the sample, this clonotype is hyperexpanded. Within a library made for alpha chains, this beta chain is off target, and its count is uninformative. The chain couples TRBV4-3 to TRBJ2-7; 8 nucleotides match TRBD1. Germline loops: CDR1 LGHNA, CDR2 YSLEER. Unmatched junction bases numbered 8, after V lost 1 base and J lost 3 bases. This CDR3 has 16 residues. As DNA, the CDR3 is TGCGCCAGCAGCCAAGGAATAGGCGGGACAGGCTACGAGCAGTACTTC. Residues: CASSQGIGGTGYEQYF.

Details on this clonotype: Because the library targeted alpha chains, this beta chain is an off-target read whose size means little. The CDR3 spells CASSEGTAGVYEQYF. Written as DNA, the CDR3 is TGTGCCAGCAGCGAGGGGACCGCTGGGGTTTACGAGCAGTACTTC. V and J are TRBV3-1 and TRBJ2-7, with D perhaps given as TRBD1 or TRBD2 (5 bases each). Trimming stripped 5 bases from V and 4 bases from J, with 18 bases between. The CDR3 runs to 15 residues. Germline CDR1 LGHDT, CDR2 YNNKEL (reference sequence).

By proportion, this clonotype is large. Within a library made for alpha chains, this beta chain is off target, and its count is uninformative. The J gene is TRBJ2-5, the V gene TRBV20-1; 8 bases match TRBD2. This CDR3 has 15 amino acids. Unmatched junction bases numbered 11, after V lost 3 bases and J lost 5 bases. Germline CDR1 DFQATT, CDR2 SNEGSKA (reference sequence). The CDR3 spells CSARRSGGPMETQYF. For the CDR3, the DNA is TGCAGTGCTAGGCGGTCGGGAGGGCCTATGGAGACCCAGTACTTC.

This clonotype is categorized as large (0.1 to 1%). The library was designed around alpha chains, so this beta chain is a stray read whose abundance carries little weight. The chain uses TRBV7-2 and TRBJ2-3, with a weak D call TRBD1 (6 bases). Germline loops: CDR1 SGHTA, CDR2 FQGNSA. Trimming took off 2 bases at V and 6 bases at J, with 15 bases between the two ends. This CDR3 region has 15 residues. CDR3 amino acids: CASSLRGIRTDTQYF. DNA for the CDR3: TGTGCCAGCAGCTTAAGGGGGATAAGGACTGATACGCAGTATTTT.

To note about this clonotype: This beta chain is an unintended read in a library built for alpha chains; its size means little. The rearrangement links TRBV7-9 to TRBJ1-1; weak D call: TRBD1 (5 bases). This CDR3 spans 15 amino acids. CDR1 and CDR2 from the germline V gene are SEHNR and FQNEAQ (reference sequence). V was trimmed by 0 bases and J by 0 bases, leaving 8 bases between them. This CDR3 reads CASSLAEGLNTEAFF. The DNA of the CDR3 is TGTGCCAGCAGCTTAGCGGAGGGACTGAACACTGAAGCTTTCTTT.

In its sample, this clonotype ranks as large (0.1 to 1%). The library was prepared for alpha chains; this beta chain is a stray read, so its frequency means little. V usage is TRBV5-1 and J usage is TRBJ2-6, with D possibly matching TRBD1 (6 bases). V lost 5 bases, J lost 1 base, and 19 bases lay in between. Germline lookup yields CDR1 SGHRS and CDR2 YFSETQ. The CDR3 runs to 18 residues. For the CDR3, the DNA is TGCGCCAGCAGGTGGGACACGAGTTCCTTTTCTGGGGCCAACGTCCTGACTTTC. The encoded protein is CASRWDTSSFSGANVLTF.

As to this clonotype: The size of this beta chain means little, since it is a stray read in a library made for alpha chains. The V and J genes are TRBV28 and TRBJ2-7; D is perhaps TRBD1 (6 bases). This CDR3 has 12 residues. Looked up from germline, CDR1 is MDHEN and CDR2 is SYDVKM. Deletions cut 6 bases from V and 7 bases from J, with 13 bases between. CDR3 loop: CASSLGGEEQYF. The CDR3 DNA is TGTGCCAGCAGCTTAGGGGGAGAGGAGCAGTACTTC.

Details on this clonotype: This beta chain turned up in a library designed for alpha chains; as an off-target read, its abundance says little. The chain uses TRBV7-6 and TRBJ2-3, with 7 bases aligning to TRBD2. Germline V gene lookup returns CDR1 SGHVS and CDR2 FNYEAQ. With 9 bases clipped from V and 1 base from J, the junction kept 7 bases outside the gene matches. The CDR3 has 14 residues. CDR3 amino acids: CASGEGWGTDTQYF. Here the CDR3 DNA reads TGTGCCAGTGGGGAGGGCTGGGGCACAGATACGCAGTATTTT.

Worth noting for this clonotype: The library was built for alpha chains, so this beta chain is an off-target read and its size means little. The V call is TRBV10-3, the J call TRBJ2-1; no clear D. V gave up 7 bases and J gave up 1 base, with 11 bases separating them. The CDR3 consists of 14 residues. The germline gives CDR1 ENHRY, CDR2 SYGVKD. The CDR3: CAIKAVESYNEQFF. The CDR3 DNA is TGTGCCATCAAGGCGGTTGAATCCTACAATGAGCAGTTCTTC.

On this clonotype: This beta chain appears as a stray read in a library generated for alpha chains; its size is not informative. V is TRBV7-9 and J is TRBJ2-1; no clear D. Per the germline V gene, CDR1 is SEHNR and CDR2 is FQNEAQ (reference sequence). This CDR3 has 12 amino acids. Trimming shortened V by 5 bases and J by 5 bases, and 7 bases separated the two germline ends. DNA of the CDR3: TGTGCCAGCAGCCCCCTTAACAATGAGCAGTTCTTC. It codes for CASSPLNNEQFF.

This clonotype rates as hyperexpanded. Little can be read into the size of this beta chain, an off-target read in a library designed for alpha chains. CDR3 coding DNA: TGCGCCAGCAGCCAAGATTCTGGCAGCAAGTACGAGCAGTACTTC. Amino acid sequence: CASSQDSGSKYEQYF. The V and J genes are TRBV4-3 and TRBJ2-7; no clear D gene. V was trimmed by 0 bases and J by 4 bases, leaving 13 bases between them. In germline, CDR1 is LGHNA, CDR2 YSLEER. The CDR3 extends over 15 amino acids.

This clonotype counts as large. This beta chain is a stray sequence in a library constructed for alpha chains; its clone size is not meaningful. The CDR3 is CASSSLRKAGANVLTF. CDR3 sequence (DNA): TGTGCCAGCAGTTCGCTCAGGAAAGCTGGGGCCAACGTCCTGACTTTC. This sequence joins TRBV12-3 or TRBV12-4 and TRBJ2-6; D unresolved. CDR3 length equals 16 residues. Trimming pared 4 bases from V and 2 bases from J, leaving 12 bases between.

A word on this clonotype: With the library built for alpha chains, this beta chain is off target and its frequency is not meaningful. The chain links TRBV19 to TRBJ2-1; the match to TRBD2 covers 15 bases. CDR3 length equals 15 residues. Looked up from germline, CDR1 is LNHDA and CDR2 is SQIVND (reference sequence). V shed 3 bases, J shed 9 bases, and the junction held 3 bases outside the gene matches. The CDR3 DNA is TGTGCCAGTAGTATCGGACTAGCGGGAGGGGTTGAGCAGTTCTTC. It yields the protein CASSIGLAGGVEQFF.

This clonotype is termed hyperexpanded (1% or more). Because this beta chain is a stray read in a library intended to capture alpha chains, its abundance should not be given much weight. CDR3 nucleotides: TGCGCCAGCAGGTTGGCGGGGGACGAGACCCAGTACTTC. Its protein product is CASRLAGDETQYF. The rearrangement uses TRBV10-2 and TRBJ2-5; 7 bases are a match to TRBD2. This CDR3 comprises 13 residues. The V and J ends lost 6 bases and 5 bases, in that order; junction bases with no gene match: 6. From germline, CDR1 is WSHSY and CDR2 SAAADI.

This clonotype is deemed large. Because the library targeted alpha chains, this beta chain is an off-target read whose size means little. This rearrangement joins TRBV6-2 or TRBV6-3 to TRBJ1-1, with D perhaps TRBD1 (5 bases). The germline gives CDR1 MNHEY, CDR2 SVGEGT. This CDR3 has 14 amino acids. Deletions cut 2 bases from V and 1 base from J, with 8 bases between. CDR3 sequence (DNA): TGTGCCAGCAGTTACAGACAGACGAACACTGAAGCTTTCTTT. Translated: CASSYRQTNTEAFF.

Notes on this clonotype: Because this beta chain is a stray read in a library intended to capture alpha chains, its abundance should not be given much weight. This chain links TRBV7-9 with TRBJ2-3; D is unclear. Per germline, CDR1 SEHNR and CDR2 FQNEAQ (reference sequence). This CDR3 region has 13 residues. Trimming cost V 1 base and J 3 bases, with 5 bases left between them. In DNA, the CDR3 is TGTGCCAGCAGCTTAGGTACAACAGATACGCAGTATTTT. Protein: CASSLGTTDTQYF. The complete variable domain, with remaining parts taken from reference TRBV7-9 and TRBJ2-3, reads DTGVSQNPRHKITKRGQNVTFRCDPISEHNRLYWYRQTLGQGPEFLTYFQNEAQLEKSRLLSDRFSAERPKGSFSTLEIQRTEQGDSAMYLCASSLGTTDTQYFGPGTRLTVL.

This clonotype is large in the sample. With the library built for alpha chains, this beta chain is off target and its frequency is not meaningful. This chain uses TRBV5-6 with TRBJ2-7, with 9 bases identical to TRBD1. CDR1 and CDR2 (germline): SGHDT, YYEEEE. The CDR3 contains 16 residues. The J segment lost 0 bases and the V segment lost 1 base, leaving 5 bases of the junction unmatched. In nucleotides, the CDR3 is TGTGCCAGCAGCTTGAAACAGGGGGCCGGCTCCTACGAGCAGTACTTC. Translation gives CASSLKQGAGSYEQYF.

The sample holds a few counts of this clonotype. Found in a library prepared for alpha chains, this beta chain is an off-target read, and its abundance has little meaning. This chain links TRBV28 with TRBJ1-5; D ambiguous. The CDR3 totals 13 residues. With 5 bases removed from V and 2 bases from J, the gap between germline ends came to 7 bases. The germline gives CDR1 MDHEN, CDR2 SYDVKM. The CDR3 DNA follows: TGTGCCAGCAGTCTTACAGGCAATCAGCCCCAGCATTTT. This sequence encodes CASSLTGNQPQHF. The full variable domain, completed using reference TRBV28 and TRBJ1-5, is DVKVTQSSRYLVKRTGEKVFLECVQDMDHENMFWYRQDPGLGLRLIYFSYDVKMKEKGDIPEGYSVSREKKERFSLILESASTNQTSMYLCASSLTGNQPQHFGDGTRLSIL.

Comment on this clonotype: This beta chain came through as a stray read in a library set up for alpha chains, and its size says little. J is TRBJ2-1 and V is TRBV20-1; the match to TRBD1 covers 9 bases. Looked up from germline, CDR1 is DFQATT and CDR2 is SNEGSKA (reference sequence). This CDR3 region has 15 residues. Trimming cost V 7 bases and J 6 bases; bases outside gene matches: 13. The chain's CDR3 is CSVLPGTGRFNEQFF. For the CDR3, the DNA is TGCAGTGTCCTACCCGGGACAGGGAGGTTCAATGAGCAGTTCTTC.

In its sample, this clonotype ranks as large. Within a library made for alpha chains, this beta chain is off target, and its count is uninformative. The rearrangement uses TRBV19 and TRBJ2-2, with D perhaps matching TRBD2 (6 bases). Per the germline V gene, CDR1 is LNHDA and CDR2 is SQIVND (reference sequence). This CDR3 is built from 14 residues. V lost 6 bases and J 7 bases, leaving 15 bases between the germline ends. The CDR3 region has the DNA TGTGCCAGTAGGACGGGAGCGCAGGACGGGGAGCTGTTTTTT. Protein: CASRTGAQDGELFF. The whole variable domain, filled in from reference TRBV19 and TRBJ2-2, reads DGGITQSPKYLFRKEGQNVTLSCEQNLNHDAMYWYRQDPGQGLRLIYYSQIVNDFQKGDIAEGYSVSREKKESFPLTVTSAQKNPTAFYLCASRTGAQDGELFFGEGSRLTVL.

This clonotype is judged large. Within a library made for alpha chains, this beta chain is off target, and its count is uninformative. The chain employs TRBV27 and TRBJ2-1; TRBD2 matches 8 bases. Germline CDR1 and CDR2: MNHEY and SMNVEV (reference sequence). After removal of 2 bases from V and 8 bases from J, the junction contained 14 bases not matched to a gene. The CDR3 is made up of 17 amino acids. CDR3 loop: CASSLGYRSSGSYEQFF. DNA for the CDR3: TGTGCCAGCAGTTTAGGCTACCGTTCCAGCGGGAGCTATGAGCAGTTCTTC.

Regarding this clonotype: A library made for alpha chains picked up this beta chain off target, so its size means little. V is TRBV12-3 or TRBV12-4 and J is TRBJ2-3; D ambiguous. The CDR3 runs to 14 residues. Between the trimmed V and J ends, which lost 5 bases and 2 bases, there was a span of 11 bases. The CDR3 DNA reads TGTGCCAGCAGTCCGAGGCGGAACACAGATACGCAGTATTTT. Amino acids: CASSPRRNTDTQYF.

Regarding this clonotype: A library prepared for alpha chains yielded this beta chain as an off-target read; its size is of little meaning. V gene TRBV29-1 combines with J gene TRBJ1-2, with D possibly matching TRBD1 (5 bases). The CDR3 contains 12 residues. The V gene lost 3 bases and the J gene lost 6 bases, with 11 bases spanning the gap. Germline V CDR1 and CDR2: SQVTM, ANQGSEA. CDR3 DNA sequence: TGCAGCGTTGATGCGGGCAGGGATGGCTACACCTTC. Its protein product is CSVDAGRDGYTF.

This clonotype is labeled as large. This beta chain is a stray sequence in a library constructed for alpha chains; its clone size is not meaningful. The genes are TRBV20-1 and TRBJ2-1, with D perhaps TRBD1 (5 bases). The V gene's germline CDR1 is DFQATT and CDR2 SNEGSKA (reference sequence). The CDR3 loop spans 11 amino acids. Between the trimmed V and J ends, which lost 8 bases and 4 bases, there was a span of 9 bases. CDR3 DNA sequence: TGCAGTCCAGGGCGGTACAATGAGCAGTTCTTC. Its translation is CSPGRYNEQFF.

In its sample, this clonotype was seen once. For a library built for alpha chains, this beta chain is a stray read; little rests on its size. The chain combines TRBV7-9 with TRBJ2-5; D is unclear. V lost 5 bases to trimming and J lost 2 bases, with 6 bases between them. This CDR3 is 12 amino acids long. Germline V lookup: CDR1 SEHNR, CDR2 FQNEAQ (reference sequence). The CDR3 region has the DNA TGTGCCAGCAGCCTACAGCAAGAGACCCAGTACTTC. It encodes CASSLQQETQYF.

Details on this clonotype: This beta chain is a stray read from a library made for alpha chains; its abundance is not meaningful. The chain recombines TRBV24-1 with TRBJ2-5, with D possibly being TRBD1 (5 bases). Deletions cut 9 bases from V and 5 bases from J, with 12 bases between. This CDR3 region has 12 residues. CDR1 and CDR2 (germline): KGHDR, SFDVKD. The CDR3 DNA reads as TGTGCCACCCATGACAGTCGGGAGACCCAGTACTTC. Amino acid sequence: CATHDSRETQYF.